There are a few counts of the clone carrying this T cell receptor (beta chain). Antigen: not known. Regions amplified from RNA transcripts were the TCR beta CDR3 regions. HTBI primers were used for first-round RT-PCR of the TCR CDR3. TCRdb fed the multiplex PCR reads into MiXCR, producing one record per CDR3 protein. The table has roughly 520,000 distinct CDR3 sequences, about 24% seen once. The germline V and J ends were trimmed by 0 bases and 8 bases, with 14 bases remaining between them. The CDR3 extends over 14 amino acids. CDR1 is SGHRS and CDR2 is YFSETQ in the germline V gene. The data stem from a study of T cells in Graves' hyperthyroidism and ophthalmopathy. For the study at large: Peripheral blood specimens were obtained at initial diagnosis, prior to any treatment.

General study points: Model predictions of ophthalmopathy came a median about 6.3 months before onset.

Duration under 3 months, a NOSPECS grade of at least 4, and a Clinical Activity Score of at least 3 characterized the ophthalmopathy patients. Patients having uncontrolled infection, another autoimmune disease, pregnancy or lactation were not included. The V gene is TRBV5-1, the J gene TRBJ2-5, with D perhaps matching TRBD1 (5 bases). The sample taken for sequencing was blood. The sequence derives from a woman aged 25 to 45 with Graves' ophthalmopathy. CDR3 residues: CASSLEPWTLTQYF. Written as DNA, the CDR3 is TGCGCCAGCAGCTTGGAGCCCTGGACACTTACCCAGTACTTC.